These 27 T cell receptor beta chains were all obtained from the same sample, sequenced in a study of tumor-infiltrating lymphocytes in primary liver carcinoma. Starting from approximately 470 ng of total RNA, TCR beta cDNA was produced with a primer in the constant region. Construction of TCR beta libraries relied on three successive nested multiplex PCR rounds employing slightly modified ARM-PCR. Researchers ran the first two PCR rounds for roughly 11 cycles each with TRBV1-TRBV30 forward primers and a C-beta reverse primer. From the multiplex PCR reads, TCRdb called clonotypes with MiXCR, one entry per CDR3 protein. The table shows about 44,000 distinct CDR3 sequences, with roughly 74% occurring only once. The approximately 20-31 mg bulk tissue piece was not sorted before simultaneous RNA and DNA extraction. The specimen sequenced was tumor-adjacent normal liver tissue. The receptor set was obtained from a woman aged 30 to 39 with primary liver carcinoma and hepatitis B virus infection.

This chain joins TRBV6-5 and TRBJ1-5, with D unresolved. The J call could be wrong; TRBJ2-3 is a better fit for the DNA end. The CDR3 is 9 amino acids. CDR1 and CDR2 from the germline V gene are MNHEY and SVGAGI. CDR3 in amino acids: CASSQRQYF. The CDR3 coding sequence is TGTGCCAGCAGTCAGCGCCAGTATTTT.

Concerning this clonotype itself: The junction departs from the called germline gene at one end, perhaps through a read error. This chain joins TRBV6-1 and TRBJ2-1, with D tentatively TRBD2 (5 bases). The CDR3 is 15 residues long. Germline V gene lookup returns CDR1 MNHNS and CDR2 SASEGT. CDR3 residues: CASSEAVGEPNEEFF. CDR3 nucleotide sequence: TGTGCCAGCAGTGAAGCAGTGGGAGAGCCCAATGAGGAGTTCTTC.

V and J are TRBV6-2 or TRBV6-3 and TRBJ1-2; no firm D call. V was pared by 6 bases and J by 4 bases, with 15 bases between. CDR3 size: 14 residues. CDR1 and CDR2 from the germline V gene are MNHEY and SVGEGT. CDR3 nucleotide sequence: TGTGCCAGCAGATTGGCAGTGGCTGGCTATGGCTACACCTTC. It encodes CASRLAVAGYGYTF.

This clonotype was counted a few times. The conserved closing phenylalanine or tryptophan is absent in this CDR3, likely reflecting a read error. This chain joins TRBV12-3 or TRBV12-4 and TRBJ2-5; TRBD1 aligns across 8 bases. J gave up 2 bases and V 4 bases, and 9 bases lay outside the gene matches. CDR3 size: 16 residues. As DNA, the CDR3 is TGTGCCAGCAGTTGTCGTACAGGGGGAACACAAGAGACCCAGTACCTC. This gives the protein CASSCRTGGTQETQYL.

The chain uses TRBV11-2 and TRBJ2-3; D perhaps matches TRBD2 (6 bases). The CDR3 consists of 15 residues. Germline CDR1 SGHAT, CDR2 FQNNGV. V was cut by 5 bases and J by 5 bases, with 17 bases left in between. CDR3 loop: CASSASWRAIDTQYF. The CDR3 DNA follows: TGTGCCAGCAGCGCTAGCTGGAGGGCCATAGATACGCAGTATTTT.

This chain links TRBV11-3 with TRBJ2-1, with D possibly TRBD1 on 6 matching bases. The CDR3 is made up of 15 amino acids. Trimming pared 6 bases from V and 12 bases from J, leaving 24 bases between. Per germline, CDR1 SGHNT and CDR2 YENEEA. CDR3: CASSSGVGAYDGQFF. The CDR3 DNA is TGTGCCAGCAGTTCAGGGGTGGGGGCATACGATGGGCAGTTCTTC.

In regard to this clonotype: The final CDR3 position lacks the conserved phenylalanine or tryptophan, pointing to a likely read error. The DNA is left out, because the CDR3 cannot be placed on it with certainty; the CDR3 is given as TCRdb lists it. The chain employs TRBV11-2 and TRBJ2-1; TRBD1 reflects the table's D call only, with no check against the DNA. The CDR3 has 14 amino acids, counting both end residues. Germline V gives CDR1 SGHAT, CDR2 FQNNGV. The CDR3 sequence is CASSPGGTWNEQFG.

The chain is built from TRBV7-2 and TRBJ2-5, with D maybe TRBD1 (6 bases). Trimming pared 3 bases from V and 5 bases from J, leaving 13 bases between. CDR1 and CDR2 from the germline V gene are SGHTA and FQGNSA. CDR3 length: 14 residues. CDR3 nucleotides: TGTGCCAGCAGCTTTCAACAGGGTATGGAGACCCAGTACTTC. Encoded protein: CASSFQQGMETQYF.

Remarks on this clonotype: One end of the junction is discordant with germline, which a read error may explain. CDR3 loop: CANSSRGWAGYEQYF. The CDR3 DNA reads TGTGCCAACAGTTCAAGGGGATGGGCCGGATATGAGCAGTACTTC. The rearrangement links TRBV28 to TRBJ2-7, with D possibly being TRBD1 (5 bases). The CDR3 extends over 15 amino acids. Germline V gives CDR1 MDHEN, CDR2 SYDVKM.

This sequence joins TRBV7-8 and TRBJ2-3, with TRBD1 as a possible D gene (5 bases). Between the trimmed V and J ends, which lost 1 base and 6 bases, there was a span of 17 bases. CDR1 and CDR2 from the germline V gene are SGHVS and FQNEAQ. The CDR3 has 16 amino acids. The CDR3 coding sequence is TGTGCCAGCAGCTTAGGAACGGTGGGGCCTGGTGATACGCAGTATTTT. Translation: CASSLGTVGPGDTQYF.

With regard to this clonotype: One end of the junction is discordant with germline, which a read error may explain. This chain uses TRBV6-6 with TRBJ2-2; a weak D match, TRBD1 (7 bases). Germline V gives CDR1 MNHNY, CDR2 SVGAGI (reference sequence). CDR3 length: 19 amino acids. CDR3 protein: CASNLEDPVRQGGTGGLFF. CDR3 coding DNA: TGTGCCAGCAATTTGGAGGACCCCGTGAGACAGGGTGGTACCGGGGGGCTGTTTTTT.

For this clonotype: Just one base apart from a much larger clone, this may be a read error. The chain carries TRBV19 and TRBJ2-1; 10 bases align to TRBD2. Germline CDR1 and CDR2: LNHDA and SQIVND (reference sequence). The length of the CDR3 is 14 residues. CDR3 protein: CASSSLAGINEQLF. The CDR3 coding sequence is TGTGCCAGTAGTTCACTAGCGGGAATCAATGAGCAGTTGTTC.

The chain joins TRBV11-2 to TRBJ2-3; 8 bases match TRBD2. This CDR3 has 17 amino acids. Germline V gene data show CDR1 as SGHAT and CDR2 as FQNNGV. The CDR3: CPNSHRGSGSLTDTQYF. Here the CDR3 DNA reads TGTCCCAACAGCCATCGAGGGAGCGGGAGCCTCACGGATACGCAGTATTTT.

There are many counts of this clonotype. The CDR3, as DNA: TGCAGCGTTGAAACCTATAGGGACCCCACAGATACGCAGTATTTT. The encoded protein is CSVETYRDPTDTQYF. The rearrangement joins TRBV29-1 to TRBJ2-3, with D perhaps given as TRBD1 or TRBD2 (5 bases each). The CDR3 consists of 15 residues. The ends were cut back, 2 bases at V and 2 bases at J, with 14 bases in the middle. The germline CDR1 and CDR2 sequences are SQVTM and ANQGSEA.

Details on this clonotype: The junction does not match germline at one end; this may be a read error. This chain connects TRBV10-3 to TRBJ2-3, with D tentatively TRBD1 (5 bases). CDR3 size: 12 residues. Per the germline V gene, CDR1 is ENHRY and CDR2 is SYGVKD. This CDR3 reads CTISEQTDMQYF. The CDR3 coding sequence is TGTACCATCAGTGAACAGACAGATATGCAGTATTTT.

This rearrangement joins TRBV29-1 to TRBJ1-5; D is perhaps TRBD1 (5 bases). This CDR3 comprises 13 residues. CDR1 and CDR2 (germline): SQVTM, ANQGSEA. Trimming removed 6 bases from V and 10 bases from J, with 19 bases in between. CDR3 residues: CSVGWGPGGPQHF. The CDR3 DNA reads as TGCAGCGTGGGGTGGGGCCCAGGCGGTCCCCAGCATTTT.

V gene TRBV28 combines with J gene TRBJ2-3, with TRBD2 matching 14 bases. The CDR3 length is 17 residues. Germline lookup yields CDR1 MDHEN and CDR2 SYDVKM. Losses at the gene ends were 5 bases for V and 5 bases for J; bases not matched to a gene: 9. The CDR3 bases are TGTGCCAGCAGTCCCGAGACTAGCGGGAGGGGCATAGATACGCAGTATTTT. Protein sequence: CASSPETSGRGIDTQYF.

The chain employs TRBV6-1 and TRBJ2-5, with TRBD1 as a possible D gene (5 bases). This CDR3 comprises 12 residues. The germline gives CDR1 MNHNS, CDR2 SASEGT. Trimming removed 1 base at V and 7 bases at J, with 7 bases between. The CDR3 DNA follows: TGTGCCAGCAGTGAAGTAGGGGTGACCCAGTACTTC. Amino acids: CASSEVGVTQYF.

On this clonotype itself: The junction does not match germline at one end; this may be a read error. This chain links TRBV28 with TRBJ2-7; D possibly corresponds to TRBD1 (6 bases). Germline CDR1 is MDHEN and CDR2 is SYDVKM. CDR3 size: 19 residues. The CDR3, as DNA: TGTGCCAGCAGGGGGTTGGGTACAGGGCTTACGGCGCGTTCCTGCGAGCAGTACTTC. Amino acid sequence: CASRGLGTGLTARSCEQYF.

The chain uses TRBV13 and TRBJ2-7; possibly TRBD2 for D (6 bases). Germline V gives CDR1 PRHDT, CDR2 FYEKMQ (reference sequence). V was shortened by 8 bases and J by 7 bases, with 12 bases between the two germline ends. This CDR3 contains 11 residues. This CDR3 is CASCGEGEQYF. The CDR3 DNA is TGTGCCAGCTGCGGGGAAGGTGAGCAGTACTTC. The full variable domain, in which reference TRBV13 and TRBJ2-7 provide the parts outside the CDR3, is AAGVIQSPRHLIKEKRETATLKCYPIPRHDTVYWYQQGPGQDPQFLISFYEKMQSDKGSIPDRFSAQQFSDYHSELNMSSLELGDSALYFCASCGEGEQYFGPGTRLTVT.

Note on this clonotype: At one end, the junction sequence differs from germline, possibly due to a read error. V and J are TRBV11-2 and TRBJ2-7; D unclear. Germline V gene lookup returns CDR1 SGHAT and CDR2 FQNNGV. This CDR3 has 11 residues. CDR3 nucleotide sequence: TGTCCCAGCAGTCCAGCCGGTCAGCAGTACTTC. It yields the protein CPSSPAGQQYF.

CDR3 coding DNA: TGCAGCGTTCGCCCTCTGACAGGGTGGAGTCAAGAGACCCAGTACTTC. It translates to CSVRPLTGWSQETQYF. The chain uses TRBV29-1 and TRBJ2-5; 7 bases are a match to TRBD1. Germline-derived CDR1 and CDR2 are SQVTM and ANQGSEA. The CDR3 is 16 amino acids. V lost 5 bases, J lost 2 bases, and 14 bases stayed unmatched. Drawing the rest from reference TRBV29-1 and TRBJ2-5, the complete variable domain is SAVISQKPSRDICQRGTSLTIQCQVDSQVTMMFWYRQQPGQSLTLIATANQGSEATYESGFVIDKFPISRPNLTFSTLTVSNMSPEDSSIYLCSVRPLTGWSQETQYFGPGTRLLVL.

About this clonotype: A read error may account for a junction end that differs from germline. This rearrangement joins TRBV4-3 to TRBJ2-2, with no clear D. CDR3 length: 15 amino acids. Germline assignment: CDR1 LGHNA and CDR2 YSLEER. The CDR3 nucleotides are TGCGCCGGCAGCCAAGAACTGGATGGCACCGGGGAGCTGTTTTTT. Amino acids: CAGSQELDGTGELFF.

This clonotype was counted ten times or more. The V and J genes are TRBV4-1 and TRBJ2-5; a possible D gene is TRBD1 (6 bases). From germline, CDR1 is MGHRA and CDR2 YSYEKL. The CDR3 covers 16 residues. Trimming took 4 bases from V and 4 from J, leaving 19 bases between them. The CDR3 DNA is TGCGCCAGCAGCCCGCCCCTAGGGGGTTTAGGAGAGACCCAGTACTTC. Its translation is CASSPPLGGLGETQYF.

This clonotype was seen a single time. Since the CDR3 does not end with the conserved phenylalanine or tryptophan, this likely comes from a read error. The chain joins TRBV6-2 or TRBV6-3 to TRBJ2-3; 8 bases fit TRBD1. Looked up from germline, CDR1 is MNHEY and CDR2 is SVGEGT. This CDR3 contains 19 residues. CDR3 region: CASSYSTDRDRRRTDTQYS. The CDR3 region has the DNA TGTGCCAGTAGTTACTCGACTGACCGGGACAGGAGACGCACAGATACGCAGTATTCT.

This clonotype was recorded a few times. The CDR3 spells CASTLRSSGGGGEQFF. In DNA, the CDR3 is TGTGCCAGCACCCTCCGGAGCTCCGGAGGGGGCGGTGAGCAGTTCTTC. The chain carries TRBV6-1 and TRBJ2-1; the D gene is possibly TRBD1 (7 bases). Trimming pared 7 bases from V and 9 bases from J, leaving 25 bases between. Per the germline V gene, CDR1 is MNHNS and CDR2 is SASEGT. CDR3 length equals 16 residues.

Comments on this clonotype: A read error may be the cause here, since a much bigger clone is one base away. The J gene is TRBJ1-1, the V gene TRBV19; perhaps TRBD1 as D (6 bases). Per the germline V gene, CDR1 is LNHDA and CDR2 is SQIVND (reference sequence). The length of the CDR3 is 11 residues. The CDR3, as DNA: TGTGCCAGCATTCAGGGGATTGAAGATTTCTTT. As protein: CASIQGIEDFF.